One sample yielded the 20 T cell receptor beta chains listed below, sequenced in a study of early T cells in non-severe SARS-CoV-2 infection. TCRdb re-analysed the 5' RACE reads in MiXCR, keeping a single row per CDR3 protein. The sample records tens of thousands of distinct CDR3 sequences, roughly 6.8% being singletons. The specimen was whole blood, collected at baseline. These receptor sequences come from an adult who was a healthcare worker with PCR-confirmed SARS-CoV-2 infection or an uninfected control (not recorded which).

This clonotype was seen ten or more times. Here the CDR3 reads CASSETGADTEAFF. The DNA for the CDR3 is TGTGCCAGCAGTGAAACAGGGGCGGACACTGAAGCTTTCTTT. The chain has TRBV6-2 or TRBV6-3 and TRBJ1-1; 7 bases are a match to TRBD1. CDR3 length: 14 amino acids. Trimming removed 5 bases from V and 3 bases from J; junction bases left unmatched: 6. From germline, CDR1 is MNHEY and CDR2 SVGEGT.

This clonotype was recorded a few times. The chain joins TRBV20-1 to TRBJ2-3, with TRBD2 matching 8 bases. V shed 0 bases and J 4 bases; nucleotides not matched to a gene: 6. Per the germline V gene, CDR1 is DFQATT and CDR2 is SNEGSKA (reference sequence). This CDR3 has 15 amino acids. This CDR3 reads CSARDPGRASDTQYF. The CDR3 nucleotides are TGCAGTGCTAGAGATCCCGGGAGGGCCTCAGATACGCAGTATTTT.

The chain carries TRBV29-1 and TRBJ1-2; no definite D call. Trimming removed 3 bases at V and 0 bases at J, with 11 bases between. This CDR3 has 14 residues. From germline, CDR1 is SQVTM and CDR2 ANQGSEA. This chain's CDR3 is CSVDTGLANYGYTF. DNA of the CDR3: TGCAGCGTTGACACCGGCCTCGCTAACTATGGCTACACCTTC.

The genes are TRBV24-1 and TRBJ2-1; D gene unclear. CDR1 is KGHDR and CDR2 is SFDVKD in the germline V gene. V was shortened by 2 bases and J by 8 bases, with 9 bases between the two germline ends. The CDR3 has 13 residues. The DNA of the CDR3 is TGTGCCACCAGTGATTCGGTGATCGATGAGCAGTTCTTC. The encoded protein is CATSDSVIDEQFF.

On this clonotype: Relative to the germline gene, one junction end is altered; a read error may explain this. The chain links TRBV11-2 to TRBJ2-2; D not resolved. There are 18 residues in the CDR3. Germline V gene lookup returns CDR1 SGHAT and CDR2 FQNNGV. The CDR3: CASSLGWAGRKNNGELFF. CDR3 in DNA: TGTGCCAGCAGCTTAGGTTGGGCCGGAAGAAAGAACAACGGGGAGCTGTTTTTT.

This clonotype was seen a few times. The chain carries TRBV4-3 and TRBJ2-2; D tentatively fits TRBD1 or TRBD2 (5 bases each). Looked up from germline, CDR1 is LGHNA and CDR2 is YSLEER. This CDR3 is 18 amino acids long. The V end was cut by 0 bases, the J end by 4 bases, with 18 bases between. The CDR3 DNA follows: TGCGCCAGCAGCCAAGATCCTTGGGACCAGGCGCCCACCGGGGAGCTGTTTTTT. This sequence encodes CASSQDPWDQAPTGELFF.

There are many counts of this clonotype. This chain joins TRBV5-1 and TRBJ2-1; 16 bases line up with TRBD2. The J segment lost 8 bases and the V segment lost 4 bases, leaving 6 bases of the junction unmatched. The CDR3 spans 16 residues. Germline V gene sequence: CDR1 SGHRS, CDR2 YFSETQ. CDR3 in DNA: TGCGCCAGCAGCCGGGGACTAGCGGGAGGGCACGATGAGCAGTTCTTC. Amino acids: CASSRGLAGGHDEQFF.

This clonotype was found a few times. The chain carries TRBV14 and TRBJ1-1; D ambiguous. The germline V gene encodes CDR1 SGHDN and CDR2 FVKESK. The CDR3 spans 15 residues. V was cut by 3 bases and J by 1 base, with 12 bases left in between. This CDR3 reads CASSHEASGNTEAFF. CDR3 DNA: TGTGCCAGCAGCCACGAGGCTTCAGGGAACACTGAAGCTTTCTTT. The full variable domain, its missing parts supplied by reference TRBV14 and TRBJ1-1, is EAGVTQFPSHSVIEKGQTVTLRCDPISGHDNLYWYRRVMGKEIKFLLHFVKESKQDESGMPNNRFLAERTGGTYSTLKVQPAELEDSGVYFCASSHEASGNTEAFFGQGTRLTVV.

At least ten counts were recorded for this clonotype. This chain uses TRBV5-1 with TRBJ2-2, with D tentatively TRBD2 (5 bases). Germline loops: CDR1 SGHRS, CDR2 YFSETQ. The CDR3 has 15 residues. The V and J ends lost 0 bases and 5 bases respectively, with 11 bases between them. This CDR3 reads CASSLGSSGTGELFF. The CDR3 DNA is TGCGCCAGCAGCTTGGGTAGCTCGGGAACCGGGGAGCTGTTTTTT.

This clonotype appeared a few times. The gene calls are TRBV6-5 and TRBJ1-2; D is unresolved. This CDR3 contains 15 residues. Germline assignment: CDR1 MNHEY and CDR2 SVGAGI. Trimming pared 1 base from V and 1 base from J, leaving 10 bases between. The chain's CDR3 is CASSYWSSRNYGYTF. The CDR3 coding sequence is TGTGCCAGCAGTTACTGGTCCAGTCGTAACTATGGCTACACCTTC.

Sample share makes this clonotype medium-sized. This chain uses TRBV4-3 with TRBJ2-3; 10 nucleotides line up with TRBD1. V dropped 2 bases and J dropped 4; count of bases not matched to a gene: 6. The CDR3 totals 16 residues. The germline gives CDR1 LGHNA, CDR2 YSLEER. The CDR3 coding sequence is TGCGCCAGCAGCCAATTCCGGGACAGGGGAGCAGATACGCAGTATTTT. Protein sequence: CASSQFRDRGADTQYF.

This clonotype was counted at least ten times. The gene calls are TRBV7-4 and TRBJ2-3, with D perhaps TRBD1 (6 bases). Germline-derived CDR1 and CDR2 are SGHVT and SQSDAQ. The CDR3 totals 17 residues. V was trimmed by 2 bases and J by 2 bases, leaving 17 bases between them. The CDR3 DNA follows: TGTGCCAGCAGCTTAATCCGACAGGCCCACCTCACAGATACGCAGTATTTT. Its protein product is CASSLIRQAHLTDTQYF.

Ten or more counts support this clonotype. The rearrangement uses TRBV2 and TRBJ1-2; D might be TRBD1 (6 bases). CDR1 and CDR2 (germline): SNHLY, FYNNEI. The CDR3 has 14 residues. V was cut by 5 bases and J by 2 bases, with 12 bases left in between. CDR3 protein: CASSSKTGNYGYTF. DNA for the CDR3: TGTGCCAGCAGTTCTAAGACAGGAAACTATGGCTACACCTTC.

This clonotype has at least ten counts. This chain joins TRBV7-3 and TRBJ1-1; D ambiguous. CDR3 length: 13 residues. V lost 2 bases and J 4 bases, leaving 8 bases between the germline ends. Germline CDR1 SGHTA, CDR2 FQGTGA. DNA for the CDR3: TGTGCCAGCAGCTTACTTTCTAGCACTGAAGCTTTCTTT. Translation: CASSLLSSTEAFF.

This clonotype was seen ten or more times. The rearrangement links TRBV6-5 to TRBJ1-5, with TRBD1 identical over 9 bases. CDR1 and CDR2 from the germline V gene are MNHEY and SVGAGI. Germline trimming cut 0 bases from V and 5 bases from J; bases unmatched to any gene: 11. This CDR3 comprises 18 residues. CDR3 residues: CASSYSLPGTGMDQPQHF. In DNA, the CDR3 is TGTGCCAGCAGTTACTCCCTCCCCGGGACAGGGATGGATCAGCCCCAGCATTTT.

Many counts were recorded for this clonotype. The chain uses TRBV7-3 and TRBJ2-2; D remains unclear. This CDR3 comprises 14 residues. Germline values: CDR1 SGHTA, CDR2 FQGTGA. V lost 6 bases and J lost 5, with 13 bases in between. The CDR3 sequence: CASRSSGLTGELFF. The DNA of the CDR3 is TGTGCCAGCAGATCGTCTGGGCTGACCGGGGAGCTGTTTTTT. Looking up the rest from reference TRBV7-3 and TRBJ2-2 gives the full variable domain: GAGVSQTPSNKVTEKGKYVELRCDPISGHTALYWYRQSLGQGPEFLIYFQGTGAADDSGLPNDRFFAVRPEGSVSTLKIQRTERGDSAVYLCASRSSGLTGELFFGEGSRLTVL.

This clonotype was detected many times. CDR3 sequence (DNA): TGTGCCAGCAGCGAGGCCCAAGAGACCCAGTACTTC. Translation: CASSEAQETQYF. The chain is built from TRBV14 and TRBJ2-5; D gene uncertain. Germline assignment: CDR1 SGHDN and CDR2 FVKESK. The CDR3 consists of 12 residues. Trimming shortened V by 5 bases and J by 1 base, and 5 bases separated the two germline ends.

This clonotype was counted a few times. The chain recombines TRBV27 with TRBJ2-5; 11 nucleotides align to TRBD2. The CDR3 runs to 15 residues. Germline V gene lookup returns CDR1 MNHEY and CDR2 SMNVEV (reference sequence). Trimming took 8 bases from V and 2 from J; bases not matched to a gene: 7. In nucleotides, the CDR3 is TGTGCCAGCCAGGGACTAGCGGAAATGCAAGAGACCCAGTACTTC. This gives the protein CASQGLAEMQETQYF.

The rearrangement uses TRBV2 and TRBJ2-3, with 7 bases identical to TRBD2. CDR1 and CDR2 from the germline V gene are SNHLY and FYNNEI. This CDR3 has 17 residues. With 7 bases clipped from V and 5 bases from J, the junction kept 18 bases outside the gene matches. Here the CDR3 reads CASTDPRPGRYQDTQYF. CDR3 nucleotide sequence: TGTGCCAGCACCGATCCAAGGCCCGGGAGGTATCAAGATACGCAGTATTTT.

CDR3 nucleotides: TGTGCCAGCAGCTTAGCCACTAACACCGGGGAGCTGTTTTTT. This translates into CASSLATNTGELFF. The chain employs TRBV7-6 and TRBJ2-2; the D is unclear. Looked up from germline, CDR1 is SGHVS and CDR2 is FNYEAQ. The V end lost 0 bases, the J end lost 2 bases, and 4 bases lay between the germline ends. CDR3 length equals 14 residues.